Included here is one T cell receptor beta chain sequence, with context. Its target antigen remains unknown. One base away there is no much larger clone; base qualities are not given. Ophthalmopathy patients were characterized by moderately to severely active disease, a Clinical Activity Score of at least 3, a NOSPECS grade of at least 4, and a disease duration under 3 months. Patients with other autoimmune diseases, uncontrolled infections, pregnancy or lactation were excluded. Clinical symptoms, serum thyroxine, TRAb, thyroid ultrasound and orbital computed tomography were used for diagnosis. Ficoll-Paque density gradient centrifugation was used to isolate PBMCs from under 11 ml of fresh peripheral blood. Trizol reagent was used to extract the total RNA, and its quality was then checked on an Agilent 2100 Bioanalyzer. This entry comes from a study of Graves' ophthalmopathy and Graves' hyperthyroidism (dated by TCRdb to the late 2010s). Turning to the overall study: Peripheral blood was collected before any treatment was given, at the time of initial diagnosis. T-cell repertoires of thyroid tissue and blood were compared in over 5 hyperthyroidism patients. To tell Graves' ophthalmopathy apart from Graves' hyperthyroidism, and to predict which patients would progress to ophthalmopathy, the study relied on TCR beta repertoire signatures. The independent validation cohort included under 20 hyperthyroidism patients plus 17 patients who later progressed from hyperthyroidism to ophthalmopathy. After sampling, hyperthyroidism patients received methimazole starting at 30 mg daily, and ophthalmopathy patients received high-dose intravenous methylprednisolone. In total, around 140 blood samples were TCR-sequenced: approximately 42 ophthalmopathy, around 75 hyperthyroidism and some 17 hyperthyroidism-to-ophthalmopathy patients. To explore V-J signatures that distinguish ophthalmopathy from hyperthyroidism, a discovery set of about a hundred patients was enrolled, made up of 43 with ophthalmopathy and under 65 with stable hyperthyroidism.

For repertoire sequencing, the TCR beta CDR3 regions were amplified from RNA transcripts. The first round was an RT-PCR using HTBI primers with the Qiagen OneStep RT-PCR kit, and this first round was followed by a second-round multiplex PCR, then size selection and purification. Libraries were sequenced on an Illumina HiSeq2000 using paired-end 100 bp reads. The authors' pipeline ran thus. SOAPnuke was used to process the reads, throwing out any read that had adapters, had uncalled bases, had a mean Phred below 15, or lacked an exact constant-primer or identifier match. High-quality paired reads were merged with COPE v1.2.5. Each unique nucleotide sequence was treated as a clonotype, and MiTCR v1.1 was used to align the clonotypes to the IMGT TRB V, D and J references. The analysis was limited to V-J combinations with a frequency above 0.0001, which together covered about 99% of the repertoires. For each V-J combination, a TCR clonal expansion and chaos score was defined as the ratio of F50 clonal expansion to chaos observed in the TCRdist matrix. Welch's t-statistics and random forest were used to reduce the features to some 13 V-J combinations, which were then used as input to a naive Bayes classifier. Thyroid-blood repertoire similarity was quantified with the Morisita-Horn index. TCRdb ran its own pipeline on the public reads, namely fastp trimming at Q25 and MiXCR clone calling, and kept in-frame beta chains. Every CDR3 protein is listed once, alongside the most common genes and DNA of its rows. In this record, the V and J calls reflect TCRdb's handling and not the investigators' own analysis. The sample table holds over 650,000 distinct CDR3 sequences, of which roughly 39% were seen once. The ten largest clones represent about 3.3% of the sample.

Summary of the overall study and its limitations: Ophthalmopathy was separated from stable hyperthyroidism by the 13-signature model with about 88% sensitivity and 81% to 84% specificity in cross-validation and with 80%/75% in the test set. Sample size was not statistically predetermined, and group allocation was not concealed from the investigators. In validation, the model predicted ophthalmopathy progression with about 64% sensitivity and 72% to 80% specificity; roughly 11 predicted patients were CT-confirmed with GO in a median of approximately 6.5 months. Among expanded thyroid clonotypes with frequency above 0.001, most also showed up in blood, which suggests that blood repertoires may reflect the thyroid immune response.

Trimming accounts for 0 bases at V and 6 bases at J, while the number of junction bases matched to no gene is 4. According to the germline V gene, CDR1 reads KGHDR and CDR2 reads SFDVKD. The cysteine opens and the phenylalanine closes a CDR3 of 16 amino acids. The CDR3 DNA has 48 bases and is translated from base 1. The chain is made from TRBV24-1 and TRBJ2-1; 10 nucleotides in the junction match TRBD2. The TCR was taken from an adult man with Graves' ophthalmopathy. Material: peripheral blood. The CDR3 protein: CATSDLASGSGNEQFF. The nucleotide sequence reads TGTGCCACCAGTGATTTGGCTAGCGGGAGTGGCAATGAGCAGTTCTTC.